The entry that follows covers one TCR beta chain sequence. Its antigen is not identified. TCRdb's copy holds only in-frame clones and misses some; the assay was immunoSEQ multiplex PCR. This table holds 50,000 to 65,000 clones, roughly four fifths found once. This specimen belongs to a study of OX40 agonist ivuxolimab in advanced cancers. Study-wide context: Partial responses were achieved by three patients, of whom one had hepatocellular carcinoma and two had cutaneous melanoma.

Regarding the study as a whole: Some nonresponders likewise displayed low normalized T-cell clonal expansion.

Germline V lookup: CDR1 KGHSH, CDR2 LQKENI. The CDR3 is 15 amino acids. The V end was cut by 3 bases, the J end by 2 bases, with 11 bases between. The chain carries TRBV18 and TRBJ2-4, with D possibly TRBD1 on 5 matching bases. This specimen was CD4+ or CD8+ T cells sorted from blood, taken in a trial of the OX40 agonist ivuxolimab. This TCR was recovered from an adult with an advanced solid tumor such as melanoma, head and neck, liver or kidney cancer. CDR3 coding DNA: TGTGCCAGCTCACCGGCAGGGCAGTCCAAAAACATTCAGTACTTC. It yields the protein CASSPAGQSKNIQYF.